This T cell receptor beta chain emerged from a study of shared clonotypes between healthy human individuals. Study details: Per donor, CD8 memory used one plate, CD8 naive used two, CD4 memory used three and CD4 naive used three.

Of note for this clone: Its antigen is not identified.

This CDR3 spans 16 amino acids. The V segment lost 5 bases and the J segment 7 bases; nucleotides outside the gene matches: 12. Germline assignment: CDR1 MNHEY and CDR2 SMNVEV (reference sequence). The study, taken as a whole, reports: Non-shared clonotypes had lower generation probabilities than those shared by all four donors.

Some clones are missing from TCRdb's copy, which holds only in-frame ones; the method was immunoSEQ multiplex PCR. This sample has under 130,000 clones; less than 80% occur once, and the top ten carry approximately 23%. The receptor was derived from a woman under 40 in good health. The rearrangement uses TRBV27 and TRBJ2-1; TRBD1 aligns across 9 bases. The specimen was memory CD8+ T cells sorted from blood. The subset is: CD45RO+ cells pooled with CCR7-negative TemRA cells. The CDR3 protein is CASSQVFDRGGNEQFF. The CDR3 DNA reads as TGTGCCAGCAGTCAGGTTTTTGACAGGGGGGGGAATGAGCAGTTCTTC.